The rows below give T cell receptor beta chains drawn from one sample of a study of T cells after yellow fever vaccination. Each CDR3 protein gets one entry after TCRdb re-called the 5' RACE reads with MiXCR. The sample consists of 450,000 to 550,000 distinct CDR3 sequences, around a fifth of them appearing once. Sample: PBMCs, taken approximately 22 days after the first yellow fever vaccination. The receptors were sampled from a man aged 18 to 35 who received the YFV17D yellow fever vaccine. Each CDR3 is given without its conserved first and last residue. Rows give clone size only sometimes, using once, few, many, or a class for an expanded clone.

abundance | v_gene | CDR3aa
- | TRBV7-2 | ASSLSERGGTDTQY
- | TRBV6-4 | ASSDSAGSYNEQF
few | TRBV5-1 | ASSASGNEQF
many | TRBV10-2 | ASSESHRDQPQH
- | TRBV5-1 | ASSPTRQGAGNTIY
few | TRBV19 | ASTDTINTEAF
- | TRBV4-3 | ASSPGGSGGAETQY
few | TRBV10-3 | ATTGGIYGYT
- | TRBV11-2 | ASSLTHGLAGPTDTQY
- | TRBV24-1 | ATSGGVGFTEAF
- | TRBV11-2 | ASSLGQGRNGELF
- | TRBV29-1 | SAKHPNTGELF
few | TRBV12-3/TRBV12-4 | ASSYGTDNQPQH
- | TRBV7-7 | ASSYPGAGEDTQY
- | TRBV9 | ASSPRSGGEADTQY
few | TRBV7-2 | ASSRGVGVETQY
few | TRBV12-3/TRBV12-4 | ASSPRGYRGTGELF
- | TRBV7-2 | ASSLVYSGNNEQY
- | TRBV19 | ASSTRTGGLGTGELF
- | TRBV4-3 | ASSQEIWRDRGYEQY
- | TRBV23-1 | ASSQSVSRDRALFQDTGELF
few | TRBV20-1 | SAGGLENTEAF
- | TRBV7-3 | ASSFLRGELF
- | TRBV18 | ASSPQHPAPEAF
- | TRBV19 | ASSIRFRLPNYGYT
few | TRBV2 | ASSPNRGPNEQF
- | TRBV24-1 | ATSGAGTENTGELF
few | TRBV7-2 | ASSLASTNGELF
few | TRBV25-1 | ASSDYRNTGELF
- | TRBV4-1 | ASRRQGAAEQY
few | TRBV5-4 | ASTPLAGGTDTQY
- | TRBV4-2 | ASSLIAGEQPYEQY
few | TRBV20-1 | SASGSNEGLDTQY
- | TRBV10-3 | AISELAGRGGEQY
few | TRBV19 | ASSTEGYGYT
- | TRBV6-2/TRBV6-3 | ASSYSWTGGDYEQY
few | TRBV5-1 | ASRSGRYEQY
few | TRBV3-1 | ASSARDSPYGYT
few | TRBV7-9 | ASSLRLAYGANVLT
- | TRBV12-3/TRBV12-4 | ASSFVQGYTEAF
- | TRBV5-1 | ASRTRGRNTGELF
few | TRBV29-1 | SAGAYYGYT
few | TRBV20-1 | SARGDRQNEKLF
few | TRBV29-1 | SVEGLGTGITDTQY
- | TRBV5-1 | ASSLSQGEYNEQF